Listed below are T cell receptor beta chains from one sample, sequenced in a study of T cell responses to AZD1222 COVID-19 vaccine. Clones were read by immunoSEQ multiplex PCR, and TCRdb kept only the in-frame ones, dropping some. In the table there are about 180,000 clones, roughly 91% of which are singletons. The sequenced sample was peripheral blood, obtained 28 days after the second AZD1222 dose. These receptors were obtained from an adult who received the AZD1222 COVID-19 vaccine. The CDR3 runs from the conserved cysteine through the conserved F or W. The order of the fields is J gene, D gene, V gene, clone size, CDR3 protein, CDR3 DNA. A D gene is named only where the DNA matches it firmly. Clone size is shown for a subset of rows, as once, few, many or a class of expanded clone.

j_call: TRBJ1-6; d_call: TRBD1; v_call: TRBV7-6; clone_size: NA; cdr3_aa: CASSFGHQGGNSPLHF; cdr3_nt: TGTGCCAGCAGCTTTGGCCACCAGGGGGGGAATTCACCCCTCCACTTT
j_call: TRBJ1-3; d_call: NA; v_call: TRBV3-1/TRBV3-2; clone_size: NA; cdr3_aa: CASSRLLGNTIYF; cdr3_nt: TGTGCCAGCAGCCGACTGCTCGGAAACACCATATATTTT
j_call: TRBJ2-7; d_call: TRBD2; v_call: TRBV30; clone_size: NA; cdr3_aa: CAWSKVAGLYEQYF; cdr3_nt: TGTGCCTGGAGTAAAGTAGCGGGATTGTACGAGCAGTACTTC
j_call: TRBJ2-7; d_call: NA; v_call: TRBV3-1/TRBV3-2; clone_size: NA; cdr3_aa: CASSQGLFEQYF; cdr3_nt: TGTGCCAGCAGCCAAGGACTCTTCGAGCAGTACTTC
j_call: TRBJ1-3; d_call: NA; v_call: TRBV2; clone_size: NA; cdr3_aa: CASSATGGLGNTIYF; cdr3_nt: TGTGCCAGCAGTGCTACGGGGGGTCTTGGAAACACCATATATTTT
j_call: TRBJ1-3; d_call: TRBD1; v_call: TRBV5-6; clone_size: NA; cdr3_aa: CASSLRGTGAGNTIYF; cdr3_nt: TGTGCCAGCAGCTTAAGAGGGACAGGGGCTGGAAACACCATATATTTT
j_call: TRBJ2-2; d_call: TRBD2; v_call: TRBV5-1; clone_size: NA; cdr3_aa: CASRLAGVGTGELFF; cdr3_nt: TGCGCCAGCAGACTAGCGGGAGTTGGTACCGGGGAGCTGTTTTTT
j_call: TRBJ2-2; d_call: NA; v_call: TRBV4-3; clone_size: once; cdr3_aa: CASSHRHNTGELFF; cdr3_nt: TGCGCCAGCAGCCATCGACACAACACCGGGGAGCTGTTTTTT
j_call: TRBJ2-3; d_call: TRBD2; v_call: TRBV6-5; clone_size: NA; cdr3_aa: CASSPTSGSTDTQYF; cdr3_nt: TGTGCCAGCAGTCCTACTAGCGGTAGCACAGATACGCAGTATTTT
j_call: TRBJ2-2; d_call: NA; v_call: TRBV7-6; clone_size: NA; cdr3_aa: CASSYDEMTHTGELFF; cdr3_nt: TGTGCCAGCAGCTACGACGAAATGACCCACACCGGGGAGCTGTTTTTT
j_call: TRBJ1-3; d_call: NA; v_call: TRBV19; clone_size: NA; cdr3_aa: CASSPWTDSGNTIYF; cdr3_nt: TGTGCCAGTAGTCCCTGGACAGACTCTGGAAACACCATATATTTT
j_call: TRBJ1-3; d_call: NA; v_call: TRBV6-6; clone_size: NA; cdr3_aa: CASERAGNTIYF; cdr3_nt: TGTGCCAGCGAAAGGGCCGGAAACACCATATATTTT
j_call: TRBJ1-4; d_call: NA; v_call: TRBV6-5; clone_size: NA; cdr3_aa: CASSYSEGINEKLFF; cdr3_nt: TGTGCCAGCAGTTACTCGGAGGGTATCAATGAAAAACTGTTTTTT
j_call: TRBJ1-4; d_call: NA; v_call: TRBV30; clone_size: NA; cdr3_aa: CALTAAFNEKLFF; cdr3_nt: TGTGCCCTGACGGCGGCCTTTAATGAAAAACTGTTTTTT
j_call: TRBJ2-5; d_call: TRBD1; v_call: TRBV18; clone_size: NA; cdr3_aa: CASSPRQGLGETQYF; cdr3_nt: TGTGCCAGCTCACCGAGACAGGGTTTGGGGGAGACCCAGTACTTC
j_call: TRBJ1-2; d_call: NA; v_call: TRBV30; clone_size: NA; cdr3_aa: CAWSTYGYTF; cdr3_nt: TGTGCCTGGTCGACGTATGGCTACACCTTC
j_call: TRBJ1-3; d_call: TRBD1; v_call: TRBV9; clone_size: NA; cdr3_aa: CASSRDSSGNTIYF; cdr3_nt: TGTGCCAGCAGCCGGGACAGCTCTGGAAACACCATATATTTT
j_call: TRBJ2-5; d_call: TRBD2; v_call: TRBV6-2/TRBV6-3; clone_size: NA; cdr3_aa: CASSRTSVETQYF; cdr3_nt: TGTGCCAGCAGCCGTACTAGCGTAGAGACCCAGTACTTC
j_call: TRBJ1-3; d_call: NA; v_call: TRBV7-2; clone_size: NA; cdr3_aa: CASSLGFGGNTIYF; cdr3_nt: TGTGCCAGCAGCTTAGGTTTTGGTGGAAACACCATATATTTT
j_call: TRBJ1-2; d_call: NA; v_call: TRBV10-3; clone_size: NA; cdr3_aa: CAIKAGDYGYTF; cdr3_nt: TGTGCCATCAAGGCAGGGGACTATGGCTACACCTTC
j_call: TRBJ1-5; d_call: NA; v_call: TRBV4-2; clone_size: NA; cdr3_aa: CASSQDGGTLNQPQHF; cdr3_nt: TGTGCCAGCAGCCAAGATGGTGGGACACTGAATCAGCCCCAGCATTTT
j_call: TRBJ1-1; d_call: NA; v_call: TRBV6-4; clone_size: NA; cdr3_aa: CASSDSRGNTEAFF; cdr3_nt: TGTGCCAGCAGTGACTCCAGGGGGAACACTGAAGCTTTCTTT
j_call: TRBJ1-5; d_call: NA; v_call: TRBV2; clone_size: NA; cdr3_aa: CASSADGKRPQHF; cdr3_nt: TGTGCCAGCAGTGCAGACGGGAAGCGGCCCCAGCATTTT